This TCR beta chain was recorded in a study of shared clonotypes between healthy human individuals. Across the study: Each donor's CD4 naive and CD4 memory cells filled three plates apiece, CD8 naive two, and CD8 memory one.

Study-wide findings and caveats: The sharing of roughly 5% of naive CD4 clonotypes was seen across a handful of donors. Sampling was confined to blood; repertoires within tissues likely differ.

V was trimmed by 0 bases and J by 1 base, leaving 4 bases between them. This CDR3 is built from 13 residues. CDR1 and CDR2 (germline): SGHRS, YFSETQ. This clone is a singleton in its sample. Its antigen is currently unknown. At deep level, the assay was performed. Generated by immunoSEQ multiplex PCR, the TCRdb table keeps only in-frame clones and is missing some. The table lists 740,000 or so clones, 73% of them singletons. The origin of this receptor is a woman in her thirties in good health. This rearrangement joins TRBV5-1 to TRBJ1-2; D is unclear. Input material: memory CD4+ T cells sorted from blood. Specified subset: CD45RA-negative fraction. The CDR3 DNA reads TGCGCCAGCAGCTTGGCCGTTAACTATGGCTACACCTTC. Translated, it gives CASSLAVNYGYTF.